The 27 T cell receptor beta chains below all came from one sample that was sequenced in a study of cytomegalovirus exposure and HLA in healthy donors. The PCR had 60 Vbeta and 13 Jbeta primers. Some clones are missing from TCRdb's copy, which holds only in-frame ones; the method was immunoSEQ multiplex PCR. The top ten clones hold 2.3% of a sample with roughly 140,000 clones, around 84% of them seen once. Sequencing used PBMCs. The receptors were sampled from a woman aged 18-35 years in good health and CMV-seronegative.

The chain couples TRBV9 to TRBJ1-6; possible D gene TRBD1, 6 bases. Germline assignment: CDR1 SGDLS and CDR2 YYNGEE. V was clipped by 3 bases and J by 9 bases, with 10 bases between them. This CDR3 contains 13 residues. The DNA for the CDR3 is TGTGCCAGCAGCGGGACAGTCGTTTCACCCCTCCACTTT. As protein: CASSGTVVSPLHF.

The rearrangement links TRBV9 to TRBJ2-2; D call uncertain. This CDR3 has 13 residues. From germline, CDR1 is SGDLS and CDR2 YYNGEE. Trimming stripped 4 bases from V and 4 bases from J, with 8 bases between. The CDR3 spells CASSPNPTGELFF. CDR3 bases: TGTGCCAGCAGCCCTAACCCCACCGGGGAGCTGTTTTTT.

For this clone: The junction does not match germline at one end; this may be a read error. The rearrangement uses TRBV7-9 and TRBJ2-1; 7 bases agree with TRBD1. Germline CDR1 is SEHNR and CDR2 is FQNEAQ (reference sequence). The CDR3 sequence is 16 residues long. CDR3 protein: CSSSLEKGATYNEQFF. The CDR3 DNA sequence: TGTTCCAGCAGCCTAGAAAAGGGGGCGACCTACAATGAGCAGTTCTTC.

This clone was seen a few times. The rearrangement joins TRBV5-8 to TRBJ1-1; TRBD1 matches at 7 bases. The ends lost 4 bases at V and 0 bases at J; junction bases unmatched: 9. This CDR3 is 16 amino acids long. Germline V gene data show CDR1 as SGHTS and CDR2 as YDEGEE. For the CDR3, the DNA is TGTGCCAGCAGCCCCGGGACAGAGCTTATGAACACTGAAGCTTTCTTT. Translating gives CASSPGTELMNTEAFF.

This clone was counted once. The chain carries TRBV7-2 and TRBJ2-3; TRBD1 matches at 11 bases. Germline CDR1 and CDR2: SGHTA and FQGNSA. The CDR3 is 15 amino acids. With V trimmed by 6 bases and J by 6 bases, 8 bases remained unmatched. CDR3 protein: CASRPGQGAGDTQYF. CDR3 nucleotides: TGTGCCAGCAGACCCGGACAGGGGGCTGGCGATACGCAGTATTTT.

The chain links TRBV6-1 to TRBJ2-7, with TRBD1 matching 8 bases. Germline values: CDR1 MNHNS, CDR2 SASEGT. V trimming: 6 bases; J trimming: 4 bases; junction bases outside the gene matches: 8. The CDR3 consists of 14 residues. CDR3: CASSGTGLAYEQYF. The CDR3 DNA follows: TGTGCCAGCAGCGGGACAGGTCTAGCTTACGAGCAGTACTTC.

The chain has TRBV9 and TRBJ2-3; D might be TRBD1 (5 bases). Trimming took 0 bases from V and 3 from J, leaving 14 bases between them. CDR1 is SGDLS, CDR2 YYNGEE, per germline. This CDR3 has 16 residues. The CDR3 spells CASSVGTTPGTDTQYF. The DNA for the CDR3 is TGTGCCAGCAGCGTAGGGACGACACCAGGGACAGATACGCAGTATTTT. Combining the CDR3 with reference TRBV9 and TRBJ2-3 gives the whole variable domain DSGVTQTPKHLITATGQRVTLRCSPRSGDLSVYWYQQSLDQGLQFLIQYYNGEERAKGNILERFSAQQFPDLHSELNLSSLELGDSALYFCASSVGTTPGTDTQYFGPGTRLTVL.

The chain is built from TRBV5-1 and TRBJ2-5; 10 nucleotides match TRBD1. The CDR3 length is 16 residues. V lost 3 bases to trimming and J lost 4 bases; unmatched junction nucleotides: 9. Germline V gives CDR1 SGHRS, CDR2 YFSETQ. The DNA for the CDR3 is TGCGCCAGCAGCTGGGGGGACAGGGGCAAGGGAGAGACCCAGTACTTC. Encoded protein: CASSWGDRGKGETQYF.

This clone was seen only a few times. V usage is TRBV19 and J usage is TRBJ1-2, with D possibly being TRBD1 (5 bases). V was trimmed by 6 bases and J by 5 bases, leaving 19 bases between them. The germline V gene has CDR1 LNHDA and CDR2 SQIVND (reference sequence). This CDR3 has 15 residues. CDR3 in DNA: TGTGCCAGTAGCCCCCCGGGACTCCACCCTTATGGCTACACCTTC. Its translation is CASSPPGLHPYGYTF.

This clone turned up a few times. The chain uses TRBV14 and TRBJ2-2, with a weak D call TRBD2 (5 bases). Germline values: CDR1 SGHDN, CDR2 FVKESK. The CDR3 consists of 14 residues. Trimming took off 4 bases at V and 4 bases at J, with 10 bases between the two ends. This CDR3 is CASSPRVFTGELFF. CDR3 DNA: TGTGCCAGCAGCCCGAGGGTCTTCACCGGGGAGCTGTTTTTT. The whole variable domain, filled in from reference TRBV14 and TRBJ2-2, reads EAGVTQFPSHSVIEKGQTVTLRCDPISGHDNLYWYRRVMGKEIKFLLHFVKESKQDESGMPNNRFLAERTGGTYSTLKVQPAELEDSGVYFCASSPRVFTGELFFGEGSRLTVL.

This clone has a single count. This sequence joins TRBV11-3 and TRBJ1-1; 7 nucleotides align to TRBD1. CDR1 SGHNT and CDR2 YENEEA come from the germline V gene. The CDR3 totals 14 residues. Losses at the gene ends were 4 bases for V and 10 bases for J; bases not matched to a gene: 12. Written as DNA, the CDR3 is TGTGCCAGCAGCTCTTCCGGGACAGCCCGGGGAGCTTTCTTT. This encodes CASSSSGTARGAFF.

This chain links TRBV7-2 with TRBJ1-2; D not resolved. CDR1 and CDR2 (germline): SGHTA, FQGNSA. V lost 3 bases and J lost 0, with 5 bases in between. The CDR3 is 13 amino acids. In DNA, the CDR3 is TGTGCCAGCAGCTTCTTAGCTAACTATGGCTACACCTTC. The encoded protein is CASSFLANYGYTF.

V is TRBV4-1 and J is TRBJ2-2, with 9 bases fitting TRBD1. Germline CDR1 reads MGHRA; CDR2 reads YSYEKL. CDR3 length: 15 amino acids. In nucleotides, the CDR3 is TGCGCTTGCGGCGGGACAGGGACGAACACCGGGGAGCTGTTTTTT. Amino acid sequence: CACGGTGTNTGELFF.

The V gene is TRBV5-1, the J gene TRBJ1-1, with D possibly matching TRBD1 (6 bases). Germline V gene lookup returns CDR1 SGHRS and CDR2 YFSETQ. V was trimmed by 3 bases and J by 7 bases, leaving 19 bases between them. CDR3 size: 15 residues. Here the CDR3 DNA reads TGCGCCAGCAGCTGGGGACGGGGGGCAACACTTGAAGCTTTCTTT. Translation gives CASSWGRGATLEAFF.

This sequence joins TRBV7-8 and TRBJ1-5; TRBD1 matches at 7 bases. In germline, CDR1 is SGHVS, CDR2 FQNEAQ. J lost 4 bases, V lost 2 bases, and 11 bases had no gene match. This CDR3 has 17 amino acids. The CDR3 sequence is CASSLRSGDRLNQPQHF. CDR3 DNA sequence: TGTGCCAGCAGCTTAAGGTCTGGGGACAGACTAAATCAGCCCCAGCATTTT.

The chain joins TRBV7-2 to TRBJ2-5; no definite D call. Per germline, CDR1 SGHTA and CDR2 FQGNSA. The CDR3 is 14 amino acids. V was cut by 2 bases and J by 2 bases, with 9 bases left in between. CDR3 DNA: TGTGCCAGCAGCTTAATGATAGCACAAGAGACCCAGTACTTC. Residues: CASSLMIAQETQYF.

This sequence joins TRBV5-1 and TRBJ2-1, with 8 bases that match TRBD2. With V trimmed by 5 bases and J by 4 bases, 11 bases remained unmatched. This CDR3 contains 16 residues. Germline CDR1 and CDR2: SGHRS and YFSETQ. This chain's CDR3 is CASSWTVLAEYNEQFF. The CDR3, as DNA: TGCGCCAGCAGTTGGACGGTACTAGCGGAATACAATGAGCAGTTCTTC.

The rearrangement links TRBV11-3 to TRBJ2-1; a possible D gene is TRBD2 (6 bases). The V gene's germline CDR1 is SGHNT and CDR2 YENEEA. Deletions cut 5 bases from V and 10 bases from J, with 24 bases between. This CDR3 comprises 16 residues. CDR3 DNA sequence: TGTGCCAGCAGCCGGGGTGGGGGGACGACCTTTGGGGAGCAGTTCTTC. This sequence encodes CASSRGGGTTFGEQFF. The variable domain in full, with the rest retrieved from reference TRBV11-3 and TRBJ2-1, is EAGVVQSPRYKIIEKKQPVAFWCNPISGHNTLYWYLQNLGQGPELLIRYENEEAVDDSQLPKDRFSAERLKGVDSTLKIQPAELGDSAVYLCASSRGGGTTFGEQFFGPGTRLTVL.

A word on this clone: The junction shows a germline mismatch at one end, possibly a read error. The CDR3 here is CQLFSTGTLDTQYF. Written as DNA, the CDR3 is TGCCAACTTTTCTCGACAGGGACATTAGATACGCAGTATTTT. V usage is TRBV7-7 and J usage is TRBJ2-3, with 7 nucleotides matching TRBD1. This CDR3 comprises 14 residues. Germline assignment: CDR1 SSHAT and CDR2 FNYEAQ (reference sequence).

The chain is built from TRBV5-6 and TRBJ2-3, with D perhaps TRBD2 (6 bases). Trimming shortened V by 5 bases and J by 5 bases, and 21 bases separated the two germline ends. Per the germline V gene, CDR1 is SGHDT and CDR2 is YYEEEE. The CDR3 consists of 16 residues. The CDR3 DNA reads as TGTGCCAGCAGTTCTTCTGGGACTGCCAGGAAAGATACGCAGTATTTT. This translates into CASSSSGTARKDTQYF.

This rearrangement joins TRBV29-1 to TRBJ2-1; tentative D call: TRBD2 (6 bases). Trimming stripped 3 bases from V and 7 bases from J, with 16 bases between. CDR1 and CDR2 (germline): SQVTM, ANQGSEA. This CDR3 region has 14 residues. The CDR3 nucleotides are TGCAGCGTTGATGGTACTAGCCGGGGGAATGAGCAGTTCTTC. Translated: CSVDGTSRGNEQFF.

The V call is TRBV28, the J call TRBJ2-7; 9 nucleotides align to TRBD1. CDR3 length equals 15 residues. The germline V gene has CDR1 MDHEN and CDR2 SYDVKM. The J segment lost 0 bases and the V segment lost 6 bases, leaving 6 bases of the junction unmatched. The CDR3 sequence: CASSHRDRDSYEQYF. The CDR3 DNA follows: TGTGCCAGCAGCCACCGGGACAGGGACTCCTACGAGCAGTACTTC.

DNA of the CDR3: TGTGCCATCAGTGTATCTCACAGGGAAAACTATGGCTACACCTTC. It translates to CAISVSHRENYGYTF. The V and J genes are TRBV10-3 and TRBJ1-2; possibly TRBD1 for D (6 bases). The V end lost 4 bases, the J end lost 2 bases, and 14 bases lay between the germline ends. This CDR3 is built from 15 residues. Per germline, CDR1 ENHRY and CDR2 SYGVKD.

The V gene is TRBV4-2, the J gene TRBJ2-3; the match to TRBD2 covers 7 bases. CDR3 length: 17 residues. Germline lookup yields CDR1 LGHNA and CDR2 YNFKEQ. Trimming at V came to 0 bases and at J to 2 bases, leaving 8 bases not matched to a gene. The CDR3 coding sequence is TGTGCCAGCAGCCAAGATATAAGCGGGGTAGTCACAGATACGCAGTATTTT. The encoded protein is CASSQDISGVVTDTQYF.

This chain connects TRBV4-3 to TRBJ2-1, with 10 bases that match TRBD2. The germline V gene encodes CDR1 LGHNA and CDR2 YSLEER. The CDR3 is 17 amino acids. V was pared by 0 bases and J by 6 bases, with 8 bases of the junction left unmatched. CDR3 region: CASSQDLAGVRSNEQFF. CDR3 DNA sequence: TGCGCCAGCAGCCAAGATCTAGCGGGAGTTAGGAGCAATGAGCAGTTCTTC.

The rearrangement links TRBV7-8 to TRBJ2-3, with 9 bases aligning to TRBD2. The junction had 12 bases not matched to a gene; V was cut back by 1 base and J by 1 base. CDR3 length: 19 amino acids. Looked up from germline, CDR1 is SGHVS and CDR2 is FQNEAQ. Here the CDR3 reads CASSLVGVSGGSGTDTQYF. The CDR3 region has the DNA TGTGCCAGCAGCTTAGTGGGGGTCAGCGGGGGGTCCGGCACAGATACGCAGTATTTT.

This clone occurred once. The chain uses TRBV11-2 and TRBJ1-2, with D unclear. Germline assignment: CDR1 SGHAT and CDR2 FQNNGV. V shed 5 bases and J shed 2 bases, with 9 bases lying between them. The CDR3 contains 13 residues. Here the CDR3 DNA reads TGTGCCAGCAGCCTTTCCTCGAACTATGGCTACACCTTC. It translates to CASSLSSNYGYTF.